Below are 5 T cell receptor beta chains sequenced from a single sample in a study of cytomegalovirus exposure and HLA in healthy donors. The primer mix had 60 Vbeta and 13 Jbeta primers. Sequencing used immunoSEQ multiplex PCR; TCRdb keeps in-frame clones, though not all of them. The sample contains roughly 200,000 clones, around 90% of which appear only once. What was sequenced was PBMCs. The receptors were sampled from a boy between 2 and 10 years old in good health and CMV-seronegative.

V usage is TRBV28 and J usage is TRBJ1-2; tentative D call: TRBD1 (5 bases). The CDR3 runs 12 residues. Trimming took off 2 bases at V and 8 bases at J, with 9 bases between the two ends. CDR1 and CDR2 from the germline V gene are MDHEN and SYDVKM. Here the CDR3 DNA reads TGTGCCAGCAGTTTACCAGGGAACGGCTACACCTTC. Translating gives CASSLPGNGYTF.

The J gene is TRBJ2-5, the V gene TRBV16; possible D gene TRBD1, 6 bases. The V gene's germline CDR1 is KGHSY and CDR2 FQNENV. This CDR3 spans 16 amino acids. V shed 0 bases and J shed 4 bases, with 15 bases lying between them. The DNA of the CDR3 is TGTGCCAGCAGCCAATCGCTGGGACACTCGGGAGAGACCCAGTACTTC. It yields the protein CASSQSLGHSGETQYF.

This rearrangement joins TRBV5-1 to TRBJ1-6; TRBD1 agrees at 7 bases. Germline V gene sequence: CDR1 SGHRS, CDR2 YFSETQ. V dropped 2 bases and J dropped 6; count of bases not matched to a gene: 8. The CDR3 totals 16 residues. The CDR3: CASSFRTQGGNSPLHF. For the CDR3, the DNA is TGCGCCAGCAGCTTCAGGACCCAGGGGGGTAATTCACCCCTCCACTTT.

The V gene is TRBV10-3, the J gene TRBJ1-1; tentative D call: TRBD1 (5 bases). Germline values: CDR1 ENHRY, CDR2 SYGVKD. The V and J ends lost 6 bases and 4 bases respectively, with 15 bases between them. The CDR3 has 14 amino acids. The CDR3 DNA is TGTGCCATCAGGGGGTATGACAGTTTCACTGAAGCTTTCTTT. It codes for CAIRGYDSFTEAFF.

The chain employs TRBV19 and TRBJ2-5; D is perhaps TRBD1 (6 bases). Germline V gene sequence: CDR1 LNHDA, CDR2 SQIVND (reference sequence). The germline V and J ends were trimmed by 6 bases and 2 bases, with 13 bases remaining between them. The CDR3 totals 14 residues. The CDR3 loop is CASSQGLRQETQYF. CDR3 DNA: TGTGCCAGTAGCCAGGGGTTACGGCAAGAGACCCAGTACTTC.